This T cell receptor (beta chain) was sequenced during a study of regulatory T cells in long-lasting Graves disease. Study-wide points: Persistent patients shared more public clonotypes (about 2,700) than new patients (roughly 1,000). It was in persistent disease that TRBV28, TRBJ1-2 and TRBJ2-5 were favored.

At least ten counts were recorded for this clonotype. What it binds is not known. In germline, CDR1 is MDHEN, CDR2 SYDVKM. The CDR3 totals 15 residues. V shed 2 bases and J 4 bases; nucleotides not matched to a gene: 8. Construction of TCR beta libraries relied on iRepertoire HTBI primers and on Arm-PCR targeting CDR3 regions. TCRdb passed the multiplex PCR reads through MiXCR, listing each CDR3 protein once. The table lists a few hundred thousand distinct CDR3 sequences, about 20% of them singletons, with approximately 26% in the top ten. Time point meaning: persistent/refractory GD, antithyroid drugs over 5 years with positive TRAb. Researchers made the TCR library from RNA that was extracted from PBMCs.

This TCR was sampled from a female donor with Graves disease. This chain joins TRBV28 and TRBJ2-7, with 7 bases identical to TRBD2. Sample: peripheral blood mononuclear cells (PBMCs), taken when the disease was refractory, from a patient treated with antithyroid drugs. CDR3 loop: CASSLARGSGYEQYF. The CDR3 region has the DNA TGTGCCAGCAGTTTAGCTCGCGGGAGTGGGTACGAGCAGTACTTC.